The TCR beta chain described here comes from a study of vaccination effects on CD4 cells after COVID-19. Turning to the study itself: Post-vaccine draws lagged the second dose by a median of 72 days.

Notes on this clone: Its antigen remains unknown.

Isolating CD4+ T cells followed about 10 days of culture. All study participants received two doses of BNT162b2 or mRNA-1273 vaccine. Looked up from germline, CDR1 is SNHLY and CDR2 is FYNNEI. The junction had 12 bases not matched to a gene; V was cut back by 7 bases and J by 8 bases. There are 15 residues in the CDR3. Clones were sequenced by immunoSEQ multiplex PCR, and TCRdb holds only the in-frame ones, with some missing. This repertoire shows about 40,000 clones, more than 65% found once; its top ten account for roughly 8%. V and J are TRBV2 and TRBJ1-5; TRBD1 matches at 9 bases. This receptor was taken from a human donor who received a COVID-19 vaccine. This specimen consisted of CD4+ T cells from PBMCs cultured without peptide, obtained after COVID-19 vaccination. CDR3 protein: CASTTKGQGVKPQHF. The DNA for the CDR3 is TGTGCCAGCACCACTAAGGGACAGGGCGTTAAGCCCCAGCATTTT.